This T cell receptor (beta chain) came from a study of OX40 agonist ivuxolimab in advanced cancers. General observations from the study: Antigen specificity of clonally expanded peripheral T cells was not established. Compared with CD4+, CD8+ T cells on average had more expanded clones. Clonal expansion among partial responders at 0.1-3.0 mg/kg ranked near the lowest.

A word on this clone: The target antigen is unknown.

Sequenced by immunoSEQ multiplex PCR; TCRdb stores in-frame clones only, minus some. The table records roughly 92,000 clones, roughly nine tenths of them present only once. Germline assignment: CDR1 MNHEY and CDR2 SMNVEV (reference sequence). Trimming stripped 3 bases from V and 0 bases from J, with 12 bases between. This CDR3 comprises 16 residues. People who had autoimmune disease history or systemic immunosuppression were excluded. Specimen: CD4+ or CD8+ T cells sorted from blood, collected in a trial of the OX40 agonist ivuxolimab. The chain combines TRBV27 with TRBJ2-1; D might be TRBD2 (6 bases). This sequence originates from an adult with an advanced solid tumor such as melanoma, head and neck, liver or kidney cancer. The CDR3 coding sequence is TGTGCCAGCAGTTTGGAGGGCGGCCCCTCCTACAATGAGCAGTTCTTC. It specifies CASSLEGGPSYNEQFF.